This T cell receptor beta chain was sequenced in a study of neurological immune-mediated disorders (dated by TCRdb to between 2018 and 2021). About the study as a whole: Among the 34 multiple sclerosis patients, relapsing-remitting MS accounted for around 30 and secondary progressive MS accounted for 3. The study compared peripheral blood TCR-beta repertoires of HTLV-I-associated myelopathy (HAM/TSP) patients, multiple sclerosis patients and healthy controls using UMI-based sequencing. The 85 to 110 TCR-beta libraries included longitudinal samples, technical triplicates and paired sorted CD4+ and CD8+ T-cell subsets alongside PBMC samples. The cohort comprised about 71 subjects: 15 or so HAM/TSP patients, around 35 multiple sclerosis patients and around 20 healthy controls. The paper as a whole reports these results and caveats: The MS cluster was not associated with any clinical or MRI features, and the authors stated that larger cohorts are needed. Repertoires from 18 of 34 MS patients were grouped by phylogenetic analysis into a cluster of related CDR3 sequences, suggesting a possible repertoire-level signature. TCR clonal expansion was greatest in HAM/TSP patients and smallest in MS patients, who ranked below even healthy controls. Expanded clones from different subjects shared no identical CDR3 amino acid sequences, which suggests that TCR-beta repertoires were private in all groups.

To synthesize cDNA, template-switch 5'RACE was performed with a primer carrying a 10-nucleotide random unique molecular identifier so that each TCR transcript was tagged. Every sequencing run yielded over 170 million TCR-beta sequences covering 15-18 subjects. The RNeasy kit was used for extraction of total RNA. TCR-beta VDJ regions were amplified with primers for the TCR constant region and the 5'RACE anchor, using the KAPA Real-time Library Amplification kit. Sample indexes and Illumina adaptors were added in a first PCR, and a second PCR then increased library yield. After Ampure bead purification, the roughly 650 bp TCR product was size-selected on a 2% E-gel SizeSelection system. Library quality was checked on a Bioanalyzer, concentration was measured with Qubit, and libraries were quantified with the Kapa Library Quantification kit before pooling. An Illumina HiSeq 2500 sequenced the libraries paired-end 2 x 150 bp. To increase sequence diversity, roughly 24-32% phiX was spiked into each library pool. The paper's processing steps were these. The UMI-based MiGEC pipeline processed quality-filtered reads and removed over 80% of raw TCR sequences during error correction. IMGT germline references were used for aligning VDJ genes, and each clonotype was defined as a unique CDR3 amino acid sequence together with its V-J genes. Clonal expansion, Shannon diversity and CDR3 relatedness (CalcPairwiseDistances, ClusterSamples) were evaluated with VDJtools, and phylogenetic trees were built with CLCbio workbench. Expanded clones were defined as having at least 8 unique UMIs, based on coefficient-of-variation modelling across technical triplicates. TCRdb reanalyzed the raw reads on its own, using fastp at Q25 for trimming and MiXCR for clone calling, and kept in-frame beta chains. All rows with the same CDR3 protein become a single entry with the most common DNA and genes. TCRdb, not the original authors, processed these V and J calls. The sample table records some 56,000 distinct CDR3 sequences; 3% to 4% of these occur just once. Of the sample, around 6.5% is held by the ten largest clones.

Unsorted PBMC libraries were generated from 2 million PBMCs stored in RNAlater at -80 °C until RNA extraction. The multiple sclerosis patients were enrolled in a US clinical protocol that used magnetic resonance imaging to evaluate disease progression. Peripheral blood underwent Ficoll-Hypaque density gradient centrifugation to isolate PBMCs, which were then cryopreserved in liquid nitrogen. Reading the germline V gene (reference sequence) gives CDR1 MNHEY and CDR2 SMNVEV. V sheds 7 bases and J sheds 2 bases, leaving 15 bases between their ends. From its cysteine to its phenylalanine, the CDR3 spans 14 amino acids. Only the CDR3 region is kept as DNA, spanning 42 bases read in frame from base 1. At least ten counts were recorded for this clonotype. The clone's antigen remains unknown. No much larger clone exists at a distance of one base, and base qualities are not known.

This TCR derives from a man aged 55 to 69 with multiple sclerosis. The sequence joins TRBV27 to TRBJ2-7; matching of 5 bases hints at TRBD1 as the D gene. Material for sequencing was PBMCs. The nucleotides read TGTGCCAGCACCGACAGACGCCCCCCCTACGAGCAGTACTTC. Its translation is CASTDRRPPYEQYF.